There are many counts of the clone carrying this T cell receptor (beta chain). Its antigen is unidentified. Other DNA sequences in this specimen translate into the identical CDR3. These data are taken from a study of beta chain features in type 1 diabetes. Overall study results and limits: A closer apparent resemblance between naive, central memory and Treg TCRB repertoires was seen in patients than in healthy donors.

Trimming stripped 4 bases from V and 5 bases from J, with 3 bases between. The CDR3 consists of 11 residues. From germline, CDR1 is LNHDA and CDR2 SQIVND (reference sequence). Investigators reverse transcribed all isolated RNA, so they sequenced expressed TCRB transcripts. The repertoire was sequenced with immunoSEQ multiplex PCR; TCRdb's copy has only in-frame clones and lacks some. The table records about 340,000 clones, 8% of them present only once. The sequence was collected from a woman younger than 30 in good health. The rearrangement uses TRBV19 and TRBJ2-1; D unclear. The specimen sequenced was central memory CD4+ T cells from blood. Here the CDR3 reads CASSRNNEQFF. The DNA for the CDR3 is TGTGCCAGTAGTAGAAACAATGAGCAGTTCTTC.